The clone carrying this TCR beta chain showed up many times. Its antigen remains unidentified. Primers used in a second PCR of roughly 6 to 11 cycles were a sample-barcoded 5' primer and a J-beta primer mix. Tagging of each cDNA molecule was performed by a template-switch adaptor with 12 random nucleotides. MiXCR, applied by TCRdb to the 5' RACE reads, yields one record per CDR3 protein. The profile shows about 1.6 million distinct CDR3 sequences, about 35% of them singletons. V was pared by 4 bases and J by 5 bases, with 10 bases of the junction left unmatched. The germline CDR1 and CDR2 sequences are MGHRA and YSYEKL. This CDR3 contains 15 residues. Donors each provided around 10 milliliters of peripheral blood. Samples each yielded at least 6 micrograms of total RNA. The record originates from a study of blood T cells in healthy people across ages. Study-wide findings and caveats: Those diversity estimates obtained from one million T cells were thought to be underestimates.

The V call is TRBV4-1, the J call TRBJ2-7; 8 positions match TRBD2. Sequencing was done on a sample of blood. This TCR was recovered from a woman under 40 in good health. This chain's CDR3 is CASSPGVREADEQYF. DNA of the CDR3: TGCGCCAGCAGCCCCGGGGTGCGGGAGGCAGACGAGCAGTACTTC.